The 30 T cell receptor beta chains below were found in one sample sequenced in a study of CD4 T cells in relation to SARS-CoV-2 and coronaviruses. Measured with immunoSEQ multiplex PCR; TCRdb has only the in-frame clones, and not every one. The table records about 43,000 clones, about 80% of them present only once. These receptors' targets are unknown. Specimen: naive CD4+ T cells from PBMCs, cultured in vitro. Subset given: naive CD4+ T cells isolated by negative enrichment. These receptors all come from an adult with COVID-19.

The chain has TRBV9 and TRBJ2-1, with D tentatively TRBD2 (5 bases). Germline V gives CDR1 SGDLS, CDR2 YYNGEE. The CDR3 extends over 23 amino acids. V lost 2 bases and J lost 0, with 33 bases in between. The CDR3 loop is CASSVGLAQANQTIRSSYNEQFF. The CDR3 region has the DNA TGTGCCAGCAGCGTCGGTCTAGCCCAAGCCAACCAAACTATACGGAGCTCCTACAATGAGCAGTTCTTC.

V and J are TRBV30 and TRBJ1-5; D might be TRBD1 (5 bases). Per the germline V gene, CDR1 is GTSNPN and CDR2 is SVGIG (reference sequence). The ends were cut back, 2 bases at V and 6 bases at J, with 23 bases in the middle. The CDR3 runs 17 residues. CDR3 sequence: CAWSPRLLRGRGQPQHF. For the CDR3, the DNA is TGTGCCTGGAGTCCCCGTCTTTTGCGGGGGAGGGGTCAGCCCCAGCATTTT.

This rearrangement joins TRBV28 to TRBJ1-1; D ambiguous. The CDR3 runs to 15 residues. Looked up from germline, CDR1 is MDHEN and CDR2 is SYDVKM. With 5 bases removed from V and 4 bases from J, the gap between germline ends came to 17 bases. CDR3 sequence (DNA): TGTGCCAGCAGTCCCTCCGGGCGGTGGGGCACTGAAGCTTTCTTT. This translates into CASSPSGRWGTEAFF.

The sample holds a few counts of this clone. This rearrangement joins TRBV7-9 to TRBJ2-1; 7 nucleotides agree with TRBD2. Germline CDR1 is SEHNR and CDR2 is FQNEAQ (reference sequence). The CDR3 consists of 13 residues. The J segment lost 5 bases and the V segment lost 5 bases, leaving 3 bases of the junction unmatched. The CDR3 sequence is CASSLGLDNEQFF. The DNA for the CDR3 is TGTGCCAGCAGCCTCGGACTAGACAATGAGCAGTTCTTC.

The chain links TRBV12-5 to TRBJ2-3, with a tentative D call TRBD1 (5 bases). Looked up from germline, CDR1 is LGHNT and CDR2 is FRNRAP. The CDR3 runs 13 residues. Trimming took 1 base from V and 8 from J, leaving 10 bases between them. In nucleotides, the CDR3 is TGTGCTAGTGGTTTGGAGGACATTGGTACGCAGTATTTT. Its protein product is CASGLEDIGTQYF.

The chain uses TRBV6-5 and TRBJ2-3; the match to TRBD1 covers 7 bases. The CDR3 spans 14 residues. With V trimmed by 4 bases and J by 1 base, 2 bases remained unmatched. The V gene's germline CDR1 is MNHEY and CDR2 SVGAGI. CDR3 coding DNA: TGTGCCAGCAGTTCAGGGGGTGGCACAGATACGCAGTATTTT. It yields the protein CASSSGGGTDTQYF.

The sample holds one count of this clone. The rearrangement uses TRBV30 and TRBJ1-2; 9 nucleotides align to TRBD1. In germline, CDR1 is GTSNPN, CDR2 SVGIG (reference sequence). CDR3 size: 15 residues. With V trimmed by 3 bases and J by 3 bases, 8 bases remained unmatched. The CDR3 region has the DNA TGTGCCTGGAGAAAGGACAGGGGATTCGACTATGGCTACACCTTC. Translated, it gives CAWRKDRGFDYGYTF.

J is TRBJ2-3 and V is TRBV2; TRBD2 aligns across 13 bases. The CDR3 sequence is 16 residues long. Unmatched junction bases numbered 7, after V lost 6 bases and J lost 4 bases. Germline V gene lookup returns CDR1 SNHLY and CDR2 FYNNEI. Here the CDR3 reads CASSSTSGRAPDTQYF. The CDR3 DNA reads TGTGCCAGCAGCTCTACTAGCGGGAGGGCCCCAGATACGCAGTATTTT. Complete variable domain (other parts from reference TRBV2 and TRBJ2-3): EPEVTQTPSHQVTQMGQEVILRCVPISNHLYFYWYRQILGQKVEFLVSFYNNEISEKSEIFDDQFSVERPDGSNFTLKIRSTKLEDSAMYFCASSSTSGRAPDTQYFGPGTRLTVL.

The rearrangement uses TRBV24-1 and TRBJ2-3; TRBD2 aligns across 7 bases. The CDR3 sequence is 13 residues long. Germline values: CDR1 KGHDR, CDR2 SFDVKD. Germline trimming cut 3 bases from V and 8 bases from J; bases unmatched to any gene: 4. The CDR3 DNA follows: TGTGCCACCAGTGATCCCGGACTAGGTACGCAGTATTTT. This sequence encodes CATSDPGLGTQYF.

This clone has only one observation. This chain uses TRBV11-2 with TRBJ2-6; D not certain. Trimming left V 2 bases short and J 0 bases short, with 8 bases between. The CDR3 spans 16 residues. Germline V gene data show CDR1 as SGHAT and CDR2 as FQNNGV. The DNA for the CDR3 is TGTGCCAGCAGCTTAAGGCCGCTCTCTGGGGCCAACGTCCTGACTTTC. Its protein product is CASSLRPLSGANVLTF.

V usage is TRBV18 and J usage is TRBJ2-5, with TRBD2 matching over 7 bases. Losses at the gene ends were 6 bases for V and 5 bases for J; bases not matched to a gene: 6. Per germline, CDR1 KGHSH and CDR2 LQKENI. The CDR3 consists of 13 residues. The CDR3 loop is CASSLSGGETQYF. For the CDR3, the DNA is TGTGCCAGCTCTCTTTCGGGAGGTGAGACCCAGTACTTC.

As to this clone: Its ends do not fully match the called genes, so a read error is possible. This chain's CDR3 is CASSRTGTGGWVF. The CDR3 bases are TGTGCCAGCAGCCGTACCGGGACAGGGGGTTGGGTCTTC. This sequence joins TRBV6-5 and TRBJ2-1; 11 bases fit TRBD1. The germline CDR1 and CDR2 sequences are MNHEY and SVGAGI. The CDR3 totals 13 residues.

The V gene is TRBV3-1 (or the pseudogene TRBV3-2), the J gene TRBJ1-1, with unresolved D. V dropped 3 bases and J dropped 5 bases, with 7 bases sitting between them. Germline CDR1 LGHDT, CDR2 YNNKEL (reference sequence). There are 12 residues in the CDR3. The CDR3 protein is CASSQQVTEAFF. DNA for the CDR3: TGTGCCAGCAGCCAGCAGGTAACTGAAGCTTTCTTT.

The chain couples TRBV28 to TRBJ2-7, with 7 positions matching TRBD2. This CDR3 has 17 amino acids. After removal of 7 bases from V and 2 bases from J, the junction contained 17 bases not matched to a gene. Germline CDR1 and CDR2: MDHEN and SYDVKM. The CDR3 region is CASIPQEGGKWPYEQYF. The DNA for the CDR3 is TGTGCCAGCATTCCTCAGGAGGGAGGGAAGTGGCCCTACGAGCAGTACTTC.

The chain employs TRBV28 and TRBJ1-5, with 8 nucleotides matching TRBD1. V was pared by 4 bases and J by 8 bases, with 13 bases of the junction left unmatched. There are 16 residues in the CDR3. The germline CDR1 and CDR2 sequences are MDHEN and SYDVKM. The CDR3 DNA is TGTGCCAGCAGTTCAGGTCAGGGGGCCTTTACGGAGCCCCAGCATTTT. Amino acid sequence: CASSSGQGAFTEPQHF.

This clone was observed a handful of times. This chain joins TRBV7-9 and TRBJ1-1; D remains unclear. Per the germline V gene, CDR1 is SEHNR and CDR2 is FQNEAQ (reference sequence). The CDR3 loop spans 14 amino acids. V lost 1 base, J lost 2 bases, and 8 bases lay in between. DNA of the CDR3: TGTGCCAGCAGCTTAGAGACACCCAACACTGAAGCTTTCTTT. This gives the protein CASSLETPNTEAFF.

The rearrangement links TRBV25-1 to TRBJ2-7; D is undetermined. The CDR3 length is 11 residues. Germline CDR1 reads MGHDK; CDR2 reads SYGVNS. The V gene lost 3 bases and the J gene lost 2 bases, with 2 bases spanning the gap. For the CDR3, the DNA is TGTGCCAGCAGTGATACCTACGAGCAGTACTTC. This translates into CASSDTYEQYF.

This clone was observed a few times. This chain links TRBV5-6 with TRBJ2-2; 7 bases are a match to TRBD2. CDR1 is SGHDT, CDR2 YYEEEE, per germline. V lost 0 bases to trimming and J lost 9 bases; unmatched junction nucleotides: 2. This CDR3 contains 13 residues. CDR3 DNA: TGTGCCAGCAGCTTGGCGGGGGGTTGGGAGCTGTTTTTT. Protein product: CASSLAGGWELFF.

The chain uses TRBV3-1 (or the pseudogene TRBV3-2) and TRBJ2-7; unclear D gene. The germline CDR1 and CDR2 sequences are LGHDT and YNNKEL (reference sequence). Trimming took 4 bases from V and 2 from J, leaving 27 bases between them. This CDR3 has 19 residues. CDR3 DNA sequence: TGTGCCAGCAGCCTGATCTTGGAAGGGTCACATTCGGCCACCTACGAGCAGTACTTC. As protein: CASSLILEGSHSATYEQYF.

Of note for this clone: An end of the junction does not agree with germline; a read error may underlie this. The V and J genes are TRBV18 and TRBJ2-7; tentatively, D is TRBD2 (6 bases). CDR3 size: 14 residues. CDR1 is KGHSH and CDR2 is LQKENI in the germline V gene. This CDR3 reads CASSPQRASHEQYF. For the CDR3, the DNA is TGTGCCAGCTCACCACAGCGGGCCTCCCACGAGCAGTACTTC.

The chain couples TRBV9 to TRBJ2-3; 8 bases match TRBD2. The CDR3 has 15 amino acids. The J segment lost 4 bases and the V segment lost 5 bases, leaving 9 bases of the junction unmatched. Germline CDR1 is SGDLS and CDR2 is YYNGEE. Written as DNA, the CDR3 is TGTGCCAGCAGTGGGGGGCTAGCGGGCGCAGATACGCAGTATTTT. It is translated as CASSGGLAGADTQYF.

The chain has TRBV9 and TRBJ2-2, with D unresolved. The CDR3 runs to 13 residues. V lost 4 bases and J 4 bases, leaving 8 bases between the germline ends. Germline V CDR1 and CDR2: SGDLS, YYNGEE. The CDR3: CASSIHSTGELFF. CDR3 DNA: TGTGCCAGCAGCATCCACAGCACCGGGGAGCTGTTTTTT.

The rearrangement links TRBV18 to TRBJ2-7, with 10 bases fitting TRBD2. J lost 6 bases, V lost 2 bases, and 7 bases had no gene match. This CDR3 comprises 15 residues. CDR1 is KGHSH, CDR2 LQKENI, per germline. The CDR3 sequence is CASSPNLAGAGEQYF. CDR3 sequence (DNA): TGTGCCAGCTCACCAAATCTAGCGGGAGCAGGCGAGCAGTACTTC.

The chain links TRBV3-1 (or the pseudogene TRBV3-2) to TRBJ1-6; D is unresolved. This CDR3 is built from 14 residues. From germline, CDR1 is LGHDT and CDR2 YNNKEL (reference sequence). V lost 1 base and J lost 0, with 1 base in between. The CDR3 protein is CASSQGSYNSPLHF. The CDR3 DNA is TGTGCCAGCAGCCAAGGCTCCTATAATTCACCCCTCCACTTT.

The rearrangement joins TRBV4-1 to TRBJ2-5, with 10 bases matching TRBD2. The germline gives CDR1 MGHRA, CDR2 YSYEKL. The CDR3 has 17 residues. V dropped 3 bases and J dropped 2; count of bases not matched to a gene: 9. Here the CDR3 DNA reads TGCGCCAGCAGCCAGCCAGCGGGAGGGCCGGGGCAAGAGACCCAGTACTTC. As protein: CASSQPAGGPGQETQYF.

The chain employs TRBV6-5 and TRBJ2-2; D may be TRBD2 (5 bases). This CDR3 region has 15 residues. Germline V lookup: CDR1 MNHEY, CDR2 SVGAGI. The V gene lost 6 bases and the J gene lost 6 bases, with 17 bases spanning the gap. This chain's CDR3 is CASRRLASVPGELFF. CDR3 DNA sequence: TGTGCCAGCAGAAGGCTAGCATCAGTCCCCGGGGAGCTGTTTTTT.

This chain connects TRBV9 to TRBJ2-2; 7 bases are a match to TRBD1. This CDR3 has 15 amino acids. The V gene's germline CDR1 is SGDLS and CDR2 YYNGEE. Trimming at V came to 0 bases and at J to 6 bases, leaving 5 bases not matched to a gene. The CDR3, as DNA: TGTGCCAGCAGCGTAGATGACAGGGTCCCCGGGGAGCTGTTTTTT. Translation: CASSVDDRVPGELFF.

The V and J genes are TRBV2 and TRBJ2-7; D is undetermined. The CDR3 loop spans 16 amino acids. Germline values: CDR1 SNHLY, CDR2 FYNNEI. Trimming took off 1 base at V and 2 bases at J, with 15 bases between the two ends. CDR3 amino acids: CASSEVGGRGTYEQYF. The CDR3 bases are TGTGCCAGCAGTGAAGTAGGTGGGCGAGGAACCTACGAGCAGTACTTC.

This clone was found once. The chain couples TRBV5-5 to TRBJ1-2, with D unresolved. Germline CDR1 SGHKS, CDR2 YYEKEE (reference sequence). There are 16 residues in the CDR3. The V gene lost 0 bases and the J gene lost 4 bases, with 16 bases spanning the gap. CDR3 amino acids: CASSLAFAEIGYGYTF. The CDR3 nucleotides are TGTGCCAGCAGCTTGGCCTTCGCGGAGATAGGCTATGGCTACACCTTC.

The chain joins TRBV28 to TRBJ1-2; 9 bases fit TRBD1. The junction had 3 bases not matched to a gene; V was cut back by 4 bases and J by 0 bases. The germline V gene encodes CDR1 MDHEN and CDR2 SYDVKM. The CDR3 has 15 residues. CDR3: CASSSGQGTNYGYTF. The CDR3 nucleotides are TGTGCCAGCAGTTCCGGACAGGGGACTAACTATGGCTACACCTTC.